One and the same sample provided the 26 T cell receptor beta chains below, sequenced in a study of OX40 agonist ivuxolimab in advanced cancers. TCRdb keeps only in-frame clones here, not all; method: immunoSEQ multiplex PCR. The profile shows about 33,000 clones, 84% of them singletons. This material consisted of CD4+ or CD8+ T cells sorted from blood, taken in a trial of the OX40 agonist ivuxolimab. All receptors come from an adult with an advanced solid tumor such as melanoma, head and neck, liver or kidney cancer.

J is TRBJ2-3 and V is TRBV9, with 9 bases fitting TRBD2. CDR3 length: 16 amino acids. J lost 1 base, V lost 3 bases, and 6 bases had no gene match. Germline CDR1 SGDLS, CDR2 YYNGEE. The CDR3 spells CASSGLAGVGTDTQYF. CDR3 DNA: TGTGCCAGCAGCGGATTAGCGGGAGTGGGCACAGATACGCAGTATTTT.

V gene TRBV19 combines with J gene TRBJ2-7; tentatively, D is TRBD1 or TRBD2 (5 bases each). V was cut by 3 bases and J by 3 bases, with 9 bases left in between. This CDR3 contains 13 residues. Looked up from germline, CDR1 is LNHDA and CDR2 is SQIVND (reference sequence). The CDR3 DNA reads as TGTGCCAGTAGTATTGGGGGAATCTACGAGCAGTACTTC. Translation: CASSIGGIYEQYF.

This clone was found once. This chain connects TRBV6-5 to TRBJ1-2; 7 bases agree with TRBD1. V shed 4 bases and J 1 base; nucleotides not matched to a gene: 6. The CDR3 totals 15 residues. CDR1 MNHEY and CDR2 SVGAGI come from the germline V gene. This CDR3 is CASSFSGTVNYGYTF. For the CDR3, the DNA is TGTGCCAGCAGTTTTTCCGGGACAGTTAACTATGGCTACACCTTC.

V gene TRBV4-3 combines with J gene TRBJ2-1; D might be TRBD1 (6 bases). The CDR3 contains 13 residues. Trimming stripped 4 bases from V and 5 bases from J, with 9 bases between. CDR1 LGHNA and CDR2 YSLEER come from the germline V gene. The CDR3 DNA sequence: TGCGCCAGCAGCCCAGGACAGAACAATGAGCAGTTCTTC. Protein: CASSPGQNNEQFF.

This clone was seen once. The chain employs TRBV7-9 and TRBJ2-7; D call uncertain. Germline lookup yields CDR1 SEHNR and CDR2 FQNEAQ (reference sequence). V was cut by 5 bases and J by 3 bases, with 8 bases left in between. The CDR3 has 12 amino acids. The CDR3 is CASSLKSYEQYF. CDR3 in DNA: TGTGCCAGCAGCCTCAAAAGCTACGAGCAGTACTTC.

CDR3 in amino acids: CASRSGNTIYF. CDR3 sequence (DNA): TGTGCCAGCCGGTCAGGAAACACCATATATTTT. The chain employs TRBV6-5 and TRBJ1-3; the D is unclear. Looked up from germline, CDR1 is MNHEY and CDR2 is SVGAGI. Trimming left V 8 bases short and J 4 bases short, with 6 bases between. The CDR3 is made up of 11 amino acids.

The chain combines TRBV4-1 with TRBJ1-1; D possibly corresponds to TRBD1 (5 bases). V lost 4 bases, J lost 4 bases, and 10 bases lay in between. Germline lookup yields CDR1 MGHRA and CDR2 YSYEKL. The CDR3 sequence is 13 residues long. CDR3 sequence (DNA): TGCGCCAGCAGCCCAGCAGGGTCCACTGAAGCTTTCTTT. Amino acids: CASSPAGSTEAFF.

V is TRBV19 and J is TRBJ2-5; a weak D match, TRBD1 (6 bases). The ends were cut back, 3 bases at V and 1 base at J, with 12 bases in the middle. The CDR3 is 15 amino acids. The germline V gene has CDR1 LNHDA and CDR2 SQIVND (reference sequence). The CDR3 loop is CASSIRGEIQETQYF. As DNA, the CDR3 is TGTGCCAGTAGTATCAGGGGCGAAATCCAAGAGACCCAGTACTTC.

V gene TRBV7-9 combines with J gene TRBJ1-5; 8 bases match TRBD1. Germline CDR1 and CDR2: SEHNR and FQNEAQ (reference sequence). V was clipped by 6 bases and J by 7 bases; unmatched bases: 8. This CDR3 has 14 residues. DNA for the CDR3: TGTGCCAGCAGTCCGGCAGGGGGCCGACAGCCCCAGCATTTT. Protein product: CASSPAGGRQPQHF.

This clone was detected once. The chain recombines TRBV25-1 with TRBJ1-1, with D hard to call. V lost 4 bases and J 0 bases, leaving 12 bases between the germline ends. Germline-derived CDR1 and CDR2 are MGHDK and SYGVNS. The CDR3 has 15 residues. The CDR3, as DNA: TGTGCCAGCAGTGGCCCCTCGGGGATGAACACTGAAGCTTTCTTT. This gives the protein CASSGPSGMNTEAFF.

This chain connects TRBV19 to TRBJ1-2; a weak D match, TRBD1 (5 bases). Looked up from germline, CDR1 is LNHDA and CDR2 is SQIVND (reference sequence). Trimming removed 4 bases from V and 7 bases from J, with 16 bases in between. The CDR3 is 14 residues long. CDR3: CASSNTGRAGGYTF. The CDR3 DNA sequence: TGTGCCAGTAGTAACACAGGAAGGGCAGGTGGCTACACCTTC.

The chain is built from TRBV4-1 and TRBJ1-2; possible D gene TRBD1, 5 bases. V was cut by 1 base and J by 4 bases, with 13 bases left in between. Germline V gene lookup returns CDR1 MGHRA and CDR2 YSYEKL. CDR3 length: 15 residues. The CDR3: CASSQVGAIGYGYTF. As DNA, the CDR3 is TGCGCCAGCAGCCAAGTAGGGGCGATCGGCTATGGCTACACCTTC.

The chain carries TRBV9 and TRBJ2-7; 7 bases are shared with TRBD1. Germline V gene data show CDR1 as SGDLS and CDR2 as YYNGEE. CDR3 length equals 13 residues. The trim removed 3 bases at V and 2 bases at J, leaving 2 bases unmatched. The CDR3 is CASSDGTAYEQYF. CDR3 in DNA: TGTGCCAGCAGCGACGGGACAGCCTACGAGCAGTACTTC. Combining the CDR3 with reference TRBV9 and TRBJ2-7 gives the whole variable domain DSGVTQTPKHLITATGQRVTLRCSPRSGDLSVYWYQQSLDQGLQFLIQYYNGEERAKGNILERFSAQQFPDLHSELNLSSLELGDSALYFCASSDGTAYEQYFGPGTRLTVT.

J is TRBJ2-1 and V is TRBV5-1; D call uncertain. The length of the CDR3 is 13 residues. The V gene lost 0 bases and the J gene lost 8 bases, with 9 bases spanning the gap. From germline, CDR1 is SGHRS and CDR2 YFSETQ. CDR3 sequence reads: CASSLANHYEQFF. In nucleotides, the CDR3 is TGCGCCAGCAGCTTGGCAAACCACTATGAGCAGTTCTTC.

Worth noting for this clone: This sample also contains other DNA sequences that code for the same CDR3. V gene TRBV28 combines with J gene TRBJ2-7; no clear D gene. In germline, CDR1 is MDHEN, CDR2 SYDVKM. This CDR3 has 12 amino acids. Deletions cut 3 bases from V and 1 base from J, with 4 bases between. The CDR3 is CASSFLSYEQYF. The CDR3 DNA follows: TGTGCCAGCAGTTTTTTGTCCTACGAGCAGTACTTC.

The V call is TRBV7-3, the J call TRBJ2-2; D not certain. The length of the CDR3 is 17 residues. Trimming took 2 bases from V and 0 from J, leaving 13 bases between them. The germline gives CDR1 SGHTA, CDR2 FQGTGA. This CDR3 reads CASSLVSATANTGELFF. CDR3 DNA sequence: TGTGCCAGCAGCTTAGTTTCAGCCACCGCGAACACCGGGGAGCTGTTTTTT.

By proportion, this clone is medium-sized. V and J are TRBV9 and TRBJ2-3, with D hard to call. Germline V CDR1 and CDR2: SGDLS, YYNGEE. This CDR3 has 13 residues. Trimming left V 4 bases short and J 0 bases short, with 6 bases between. CDR3 protein: CASSPSSTDTQYF. The CDR3 DNA sequence: TGTGCCAGCAGCCCTTCCAGCACAGATACGCAGTATTTT. The variable domain in full, with the rest retrieved from reference TRBV9 and TRBJ2-3, is DSGVTQTPKHLITATGQRVTLRCSPRSGDLSVYWYQQSLDQGLQFLIQYYNGEERAKGNILERFSAQQFPDLHSELNLSSLELGDSALYFCASSPSSTDTQYFGPGTRLTVL.

The CDR3 sequence: CASSQDGQGKTPTEAFF. In nucleotides, the CDR3 is TGTGCCAGCAGCCAAGACGGACAGGGCAAAACCCCAACTGAAGCTTTCTTT. This chain links TRBV4-2 with TRBJ1-1; the match to TRBD1 covers 8 bases. CDR3 length: 17 residues. Per germline, CDR1 LGHNA and CDR2 YNFKEQ. V lost 0 bases to trimming and J lost 5 bases; unmatched junction nucleotides: 11.

This clone was seen more than once but under ten times. The V call is TRBV6-4, the J call TRBJ1-1; D may be TRBD1 (6 bases). In germline, CDR1 is MRHNA, CDR2 SNTAGT. There are 13 residues in the CDR3. V lost 8 bases and J 1 base, leaving 11 bases between the germline ends. CDR3 DNA sequence: TGTGCCAGCTCACAGGGAGAGAACACTGAAGCTTTCTTT. Amino acid sequence: CASSQGENTEAFF.

The chain links TRBV10-3 to TRBJ2-3; D is unclear. Trimming stripped 11 bases from V and 8 bases from J, with 26 bases between. CDR1 is ENHRY, CDR2 SYGVKD, per germline. The CDR3 loop spans 15 amino acids. The CDR3: CAARRHPEQHGTQYF. The CDR3 DNA is TGTGCCGCAAGGAGACACCCCGAGCAGCACGGTACGCAGTATTTT.

The chain has TRBV19 and TRBJ1-2; 8 bases are shared with TRBD1. After removal of 8 bases from V and 2 bases from J, the junction contained 4 bases not matched to a gene. This CDR3 is built from 13 residues. Per the germline V gene, CDR1 is LNHDA and CDR2 is SQIVND (reference sequence). CDR3 protein: CASGQGPNYGYTF. The CDR3 DNA sequence: TGTGCCAGTGGACAGGGACCCAACTATGGCTACACCTTC.

This clone was observed once. The chain carries TRBV28 and TRBJ1-5, with unresolved D. Germline V gives CDR1 MDHEN, CDR2 SYDVKM. The CDR3 sequence is 14 residues long. Trimming pared 4 bases from V and 0 bases from J, leaving 7 bases between. The DNA for the CDR3 is TGTGCCAGCAGTTCTCCTTATAGCAATCAGCCCCAGCATTTT. Its translation is CASSSPYSNQPQHF.

This clone was seen only a few times. This chain joins TRBV9 and TRBJ2-1, with D maybe TRBD2 (7 bases). Trimming removed 2 bases from V and 6 bases from J, with 15 bases in between. The CDR3 contains 15 residues. Per germline, CDR1 SGDLS and CDR2 YYNGEE. This CDR3 is CASSVRGGAANEQFF. The CDR3 DNA sequence: TGTGCCAGCAGCGTCAGAGGGGGGGCCGCCAATGAGCAGTTCTTC.

The chain employs TRBV30 and TRBJ1-5; D unclear. The V end was cut by 3 bases, the J end by 7 bases, with 13 bases between. Germline CDR1 and CDR2: GTSNPN and SVGIG (reference sequence). The CDR3 runs 13 residues. This chain's CDR3 is CAWSVLDAQPQHF. Here the CDR3 DNA reads TGTGCCTGGAGCGTGCTCGACGCCCAGCCCCAGCATTTT.

This clone occurred once. The chain uses TRBV7-9 and TRBJ2-7; D is uncertain. Between the trimmed V and J ends, which lost 8 bases and 6 bases, there was a span of 11 bases. CDR3 length: 11 residues. The germline CDR1 and CDR2 sequences are SEHNR and FQNEAQ (reference sequence). The CDR3 region is CASGLGPEQYF. The DNA for the CDR3 is TGTGCCAGCGGATTAGGGCCCGAGCAGTACTTC.

This clone was recorded only once. This chain links TRBV6-4 with TRBJ1-1; 10 nucleotides line up with TRBD1. The CDR3 sequence is 13 residues long. The V gene end was trimmed by 6 bases and the J gene end by 5 bases; junction bases not matched to a gene: 3. Germline CDR1 reads MRHNA; CDR2 reads SNTAGT. CDR3 in DNA: TGTGCCAGCAGAGGACAGGGGGGGACTGAAGCTTTCTTT. Translated, it gives CASRGQGGTEAFF.